One and the same sample provided the 29 T cell receptor beta chains below, sequenced in a study of T cells in Graves' hyperthyroidism and ophthalmopathy. Researchers amplified the TCR beta CDR3 regions from RNA transcripts. HTBI primers were the set used in a first-round RT-PCR of the TCR CDR3. TCRdb re-analysed the multiplex PCR reads in MiXCR, keeping a single row per CDR3 protein. This sample yields more than 450,000 distinct CDR3 sequences, of which approximately 14% are seen a single time; roughly 13% belongs to the top ten. Sequenced: blood. These receptors came from a woman in her thirties or forties with Graves' hyperthyroidism.

This clonotype was counted ten times or more. The J gene is TRBJ2-7, the V gene TRBV11-3, with 10 nucleotides matching TRBD1. CDR1 and CDR2 from the germline V gene are SGHNT and YENEEA. V was clipped by 5 bases and J by 5 bases; unmatched bases: 6. This CDR3 comprises 14 residues. CDR3 sequence: CASSPGDRGHEQYF. CDR3 coding DNA: TGTGCCAGCAGCCCAGGGGACAGGGGCCACGAGCAGTACTTC.

The genes are TRBV20-1 and TRBJ2-1; 7 bases fit TRBD2. The V segment lost 1 base and the J segment 0 bases; nucleotides outside the gene matches: 6. CDR1 is DFQATT and CDR2 is SNEGSKA in the germline V gene (reference sequence). CDR3 size: 16 residues. The CDR3: CSARVASGASYNEQFF. CDR3 coding DNA: TGCAGTGCTAGAGTGGCTAGCGGAGCCTCCTACAATGAGCAGTTCTTC.

The sample holds many counts of this clonotype. This chain links TRBV2 with TRBJ2-1, with TRBD1 matching over 8 bases. CDR3 length: 13 residues. Per germline, CDR1 SNHLY and CDR2 FYNNEI. After removal of 6 bases from V and 9 bases from J, the junction contained 7 bases not matched to a gene. CDR3 bases: TGTGCCAGCAGCCCACGACAGGGGACTGAGCAGTTCTTC. It translates to CASSPRQGTEQFF.

This clonotype was counted a few times. V and J are TRBV7-8 and TRBJ2-1; the D is unclear. V was shortened by 1 base and J by 2 bases, with 9 bases between the two germline ends. CDR3 size: 15 residues. Per the germline V gene, CDR1 is SGHVS and CDR2 is FQNEAQ. The CDR3 region is CASSLDPTTYNEQFF. In DNA form, the CDR3 reads TGTGCCAGCAGCTTAGATCCTACTACCTACAATGAGCAGTTCTTC.

This clonotype was seen only a few times. V usage is TRBV28 and J usage is TRBJ2-7, with a possible D match to TRBD1 (6 bases). CDR1 and CDR2 from the germline V gene are MDHEN and SYDVKM. This CDR3 has 16 amino acids. Trimming removed 2 bases from V and 5 bases from J, with 19 bases in between. CDR3 nucleotide sequence: TGTGCCAGCAGTTTAAGTGGGGGCCTAGGGTTTGACGAGCAGTACTTC. It translates to CASSLSGGLGFDEQYF.

The gene calls are TRBV27 and TRBJ1-5; 7 bases match TRBD1. The CDR3 has 15 amino acids. Germline values: CDR1 MNHEY, CDR2 SMNVEV (reference sequence). J lost 5 bases, V lost 2 bases, and 6 bases had no gene match. CDR3 region: CASSLEAGGHQPQHF. The CDR3 DNA reads TGTGCCAGCAGTTTAGAGGCAGGGGGTCATCAGCCCCAGCATTTT.

As for this clonotype: Being one base from a much bigger clone, this may be a read error. Without the conserved terminal phenylalanine or tryptophan, this CDR3 likely stems from a read error. The V call is TRBV29-1, the J call TRBJ2-1; maybe TRBD2 (6 bases). Germline CDR1 reads SQVTM; CDR2 reads ANQGSEA. The length of the CDR3 is 15 residues. V shed 4 bases and J shed 1 base, with 14 bases lying between them. The CDR3: CSVARVGSSYNEQFS. DNA of the CDR3: TGCAGCGTTGCTCGGGTCGGGAGTTCCTACAATGAGCAGTTCTCC.

This clonotype was observed a few times. This rearrangement joins TRBV20-1 to TRBJ2-3, with 10 bases identical to TRBD2. Per germline, CDR1 DFQATT and CDR2 SNEGSKA (reference sequence). V shed 1 base and J 3 bases; nucleotides not matched to a gene: 10. CDR3 size: 17 residues. CDR3 sequence (DNA): TGCAGTGCTAGAGGGGCCGGTGATAGCGGGAGGACAGATACGCAGTATTTT. As protein: CSARGAGDSGRTDTQYF.

Only a few counts were recorded for this clonotype. The V gene is TRBV5-1, the J gene TRBJ2-1, with 11 bases identical to TRBD2. V gave up 6 bases and J gave up 5 bases; unmatched junction bases: 7. The CDR3 spans 15 residues. Germline CDR1 reads SGHRS; CDR2 reads YFSETQ. The CDR3: CASTTSGRSDNEQFF. Written as DNA, the CDR3 is TGCGCCAGCACTACTAGCGGGAGAAGTGACAATGAGCAGTTCTTC.

The sample holds many counts of this clonotype. This chain connects TRBV7-2 to TRBJ1-1; possibly TRBD1 for D (5 bases). Germline V gene sequence: CDR1 SGHTA, CDR2 FQGNSA. The V and J ends lost 6 bases and 5 bases respectively, with 28 bases between them. This CDR3 is built from 18 residues. The CDR3 reads CASRENNRDRWFLTEAFF. In DNA form, the CDR3 reads TGTGCCAGCAGAGAAAATAACCGGGACCGGTGGTTCCTGACTGAAGCTTTCTTT.

This clonotype was recorded many times. The chain uses TRBV3-1 and TRBJ1-2; D possibly corresponds to TRBD1 (5 bases). Trimming pared 0 bases from V and 7 bases from J, leaving 21 bases between. CDR1 is LGHDT, CDR2 YNNKEL, per germline (reference sequence). The CDR3 sequence is 17 residues long. The CDR3 loop is CASSQDHNTGTSGGYTF. In nucleotides, the CDR3 is TGTGCCAGCAGCCAAGATCATAATACCGGGACTTCGGGTGGCTACACCTTC.

Turning to this clonotype: It may be a read error: a sequence one base away is much more abundant. The rearrangement joins TRBV24-1 to TRBJ1-1; 8 nucleotides align to TRBD1. Germline V gene sequence: CDR1 KGHDR, CDR2 SFDVKD. The trim removed 7 bases at V and 0 bases at J, leaving 0 bases unmatched. The CDR3 contains 13 residues. The CDR3 loop is CATRDRVNTEAFF. The CDR3 DNA reads TGTGCCACCAGGGACAGGGTGAACACTGAAGCTTTCTTT.

This clonotype was seen a few times. The V call is TRBV5-1, the J call TRBJ1-2; a possible D gene is TRBD1 (5 bases). This CDR3 spans 14 amino acids. Germline CDR1 is SGHRS and CDR2 is YFSETQ. Trimming stripped 0 bases from V and 4 bases from J, with 10 bases between. CDR3 bases: TGCGCCAGCAGCTTGGCGGACATCTCCTATGGCTACACCTTC. Amino acids: CASSLADISYGYTF.

This clonotype was seen ten or more times. The V gene is TRBV5-1, the J gene TRBJ2-5; TRBD2 might be the D (5 bases). This CDR3 spans 14 amino acids. Germline loops: CDR1 SGHRS, CDR2 YFSETQ. V shed 0 bases and J shed 3 bases, with 9 bases lying between them. This CDR3 is CASSLVGGKETQYF. As DNA, the CDR3 is TGCGCCAGCAGCTTGGTTGGAGGTAAAGAGACCCAGTACTTC.

This clonotype was counted many times. V is TRBV18 and J is TRBJ2-7; D is unresolved. Trimming shortened V by 3 bases and J by 3 bases, and 9 bases separated the two germline ends. The CDR3 sequence is 13 residues long. Germline assignment: CDR1 KGHSH and CDR2 LQKENI. CDR3 loop: CASSPIQHYEQYF. The CDR3 DNA reads as TGTGCCAGCTCACCCATCCAGCACTACGAGCAGTACTTC.

This clonotype occurred a few times. The chain is built from TRBV28 and TRBJ1-3; no clear D gene. Trimming cost V 4 bases and J 0 bases, with 22 bases left between them. This CDR3 is built from 19 residues. Germline V gives CDR1 MDHEN, CDR2 SYDVKM. The CDR3 is CASSSAGATSPLSGNTIYF. DNA for the CDR3: TGTGCCAGCAGTTCCGCGGGAGCAACCTCACCCCTCTCTGGAAACACCATATATTTT.

This clonotype was counted at least ten times. J is TRBJ2-5 and V is TRBV27; perhaps TRBD2 as D (5 bases). Trimming cost V 3 bases and J 7 bases, with 12 bases left between them. This CDR3 region has 13 residues. The germline CDR1 and CDR2 sequences are MNHEY and SMNVEV (reference sequence). CDR3 amino acids: CASSFYREGTQYF. The CDR3 bases are TGTGCCAGCAGTTTTTATCGGGAAGGGACCCAGTACTTC.

Many counts were recorded for this clonotype. This sequence joins TRBV27 and TRBJ1-6, with 9 bases that match TRBD1. Germline CDR1 reads MNHEY; CDR2 reads SMNVEV (reference sequence). Losses at the gene ends were 6 bases for V and 7 bases for J; bases not matched to a gene: 13. The CDR3 sequence is 17 residues long. CDR3 loop: CASSGTGFPRSNSPLHF. Written as DNA, the CDR3 is TGTGCCAGCAGCGGGACAGGGTTTCCTCGATCGAATTCACCCCTCCACTTT.

In this sample, this clonotype turned up a few times. The V gene is TRBV28, the J gene TRBJ1-5, with TRBD1 matching over 7 bases. The germline gives CDR1 MDHEN, CDR2 SYDVKM. The ends lost 5 bases at V and 6 bases at J; junction bases unmatched: 13. This CDR3 spans 16 amino acids. As DNA, the CDR3 is TGTGCCAGCAGTACGGGACAGACCCGAGGGGGTCAGCCCCAGCATTTT. Translation gives CASSTGQTRGGQPQHF.

In its sample, this clonotype was seen many times. This chain joins TRBV30 and TRBJ2-7; 11 nucleotides line up with TRBD1. The CDR3 consists of 15 residues. Germline CDR1 GTSNPN, CDR2 SVGIG (reference sequence). Germline trimming cut 0 bases from V and 9 bases from J; bases unmatched to any gene: 10. The CDR3 nucleotides are TGTGCCTGGAGTGTACGAGGGACAGGGGGTCGTAGGCAGTACTTC. Its protein is CAWSVRGTGGRRQYF.

This clonotype was seen at least ten times. The chain employs TRBV2 and TRBJ2-1, with 8 bases identical to TRBD1. The germline V gene has CDR1 SNHLY and CDR2 FYNNEI. Trimming cost V 2 bases and J 2 bases; bases outside gene matches: 2. The CDR3 has 15 amino acids. The CDR3 protein is CASSELQGAYNEQFF. CDR3 sequence (DNA): TGTGCCAGCAGTGAATTACAGGGGGCCTACAATGAGCAGTTCTTC. Looking up the rest from reference TRBV2 and TRBJ2-1 gives the full variable domain: EPEVTQTPSHQVTQMGQEVILRCVPISNHLYFYWYRQILGQKVEFLVSFYNNEISEKSEIFDDQFSVERPDGSNFTLKIRSTKLEDSAMYFCASSELQGAYNEQFFGPGTRLTVL.

The chain has TRBV6-1 and TRBJ1-4; no clear D gene. Germline lookup yields CDR1 MNHNS and CDR2 SASEGT. The CDR3 is made up of 14 amino acids. V was shortened by 6 bases and J by 0 bases, with 8 bases between the two germline ends. This CDR3 reads CASRPAATNEKLFF. The CDR3, as DNA: TGTGCCAGCAGACCGGCAGCAACTAATGAAAAACTGTTTTTT.

This clonotype was seen a handful of times. The J gene is TRBJ2-1, the V gene TRBV13, with D tentatively TRBD1 or TRBD2 (5 bases each). Germline V CDR1 and CDR2: PRHDT, FYEKMQ (reference sequence). V lost 2 bases and J lost 8, with 19 bases in between. The CDR3 spans 16 residues. CDR3 sequence reads: CASSLSGLEGRDEQFF. The CDR3 DNA sequence: TGTGCCAGCAGCTTAAGTGGGCTAGAGGGACGGGATGAGCAGTTCTTC.

The rearrangement joins TRBV6-2 or TRBV6-3 to TRBJ1-3, with no clear D. The ends were cut back, 6 bases at V and 0 bases at J, with 12 bases in the middle. This CDR3 is 15 amino acids long. Germline values: CDR1 MNHEY, CDR2 SVGEGT. The CDR3 region has the DNA TGTGCCAGCAGGCAGGTAGAAAGCTCTGGAAACACCATATATTTT. Residues: CASRQVESSGNTIYF.

This clonotype was seen ten or more times. This rearrangement joins TRBV20-1 to TRBJ1-3; no clear D. Germline V gene data show CDR1 as DFQATT and CDR2 as SNEGSKA (reference sequence). Trimming removed 1 base at V and 7 bases at J, with 8 bases between. This CDR3 contains 12 residues. This CDR3 reads CSARVTGNTIYF. CDR3 bases: TGCAGTGCTAGAGTTACCGGCAACACCATATATTTT.

The chain has TRBV19 and TRBJ1-5; D may be TRBD1 (5 bases). This CDR3 is 16 amino acids long. Trimming shortened V by 7 bases and J by 1 base, and 17 bases separated the two germline ends. Germline values: CDR1 LNHDA, CDR2 SQIVND (reference sequence). The CDR3 here is CASTGFGGLSNQPQHF. CDR3 DNA sequence: TGTGCCAGTACCGGGTTCGGGGGTTTAAGCAATCAGCCCCAGCATTTT.

This clonotype showed up many times. The chain employs TRBV7-9 and TRBJ2-7, with 8 nucleotides matching TRBD1. J gave up 0 bases and V 4 bases, and 5 bases lay outside the gene matches. Germline V lookup: CDR1 SEHNR, CDR2 FQNEAQ (reference sequence). The CDR3 spans 15 residues. The CDR3 DNA follows: TGTGCCAGCAGCTCACCGGGACAGGACTCCTACGAGCAGTACTTC. Residues: CASSSPGQDSYEQYF.

The chain joins TRBV29-1 to TRBJ2-3; 11 bases match TRBD2. Per germline, CDR1 SQVTM and CDR2 ANQGSEA. With V trimmed by 1 base and J by 6 bases, 12 bases remained unmatched. This CDR3 region has 17 residues. CDR3 DNA sequence: TGCAGCGTTGAAGCCGGACTAGCGGGTGTACCTACGGATACGCAGTATTTT. Its translation is CSVEAGLAGVPTDTQYF.

This clonotype appeared many times. The chain joins TRBV20-1 to TRBJ1-2; 7 bases are a match to TRBD1. CDR3 size: 13 residues. Looked up from germline, CDR1 is DFQATT and CDR2 is SNEGSKA (reference sequence). The junction had 7 bases not matched to a gene; V was cut back by 6 bases and J by 3 bases. The CDR3 spells CSALRTGYYGYTF. DNA for the CDR3: TGCAGTGCCCTTAGGACAGGATACTATGGCTACACCTTC.